The rows below give T cell receptor beta chains drawn from one sample of a study of shared clonotypes between healthy human individuals. The repertoire was sequenced with immunoSEQ multiplex PCR; TCRdb's copy has only in-frame clones and lacks some. Here the sample spans approximately 1,500,000 clones, 95% to 99% being singletons. The material sequenced was naive CD4+ T cells sorted from blood. The receptor set was obtained from a man younger than 45 in good health. Both conserved end residues are trimmed from each CDR3. A D gene is named only where the DNA matches it firmly.

d_call	cdr3_length	v_call	j_call	cdr3_aa
.	14	TRBV5-4	TRBJ1-1	ASSLDRTQGGTEAF
TRBD1	14	TRBV5-6	TRBJ1-5	ASSFYDRAINQPQH
.	12	TRBV5-5	TRBJ2-7	ASRRPGASYEQY
TRBD1	12	TRBV5-1	TRBJ2-5	ASSLTGTVETQY
.	8	TRBV20-1	TRBJ1-2	SANEVGYT
.	13	TRBV28	TRBJ2-7	ASIPGEVSSYEQY
TRBD1	12	TRBV5-1	TRBJ2-7	ASSPDRTYYEQY
TRBD1	13	TRBV28	TRBJ2-2	ASRTGTGFSGELF
.	12	TRBV18	TRBJ2-3	ASGPLVATDTQY
TRBD1	14	TRBV7-2	TRBJ1-1	ASSRVPGQHQGEAF
.	9	TRBV2	TRBJ2-1	ASSSDNEQF
.	9	TRBV20-1	TRBJ2-7	SASTPDEQY
.	12	TRBV5-1	TRBJ1-4	ASSLVQQNEKLF
.	13	TRBV25-1	TRBJ2-5	ASSEPTGPPETQY
.	13	TRBV29-1	TRBJ2-1	SVPGSADQYNEQF
TRBD2	13	TRBV5-6	TRBJ2-7	ASSLSGTSSYEQY
.	14	TRBV27	TRBJ2-2	ASTRRAAANTGELF
TRBD2	11	TRBV5-6	TRBJ2-7	ASSEREGVEQY
TRBD1	13	TRBV19	TRBJ2-7	ASSVTGGSSSEQY
TRBD1	12	TRBV18	TRBJ2-7	ASSEGQEHYEQY
.	11	TRBV11-3	TRBJ1-1	ASSLKPNTEAF
TRBD2	13	TRBV19	TRBJ2-5	ASSMKRDRGGIQY
TRBD2	14	TRBV7-2	TRBJ2-1	ASSLRVAGGWDEQF
.	13	TRBV2	TRBJ1-3	ASTKDLTTGNTIY
.	12	TRBV19	TRBJ2-7	ASSIGNSAYEQY
TRBD2	11	TRBV7-8	TRBJ2-7	ASSPGGSYEQY
.	13	TRBV25-1	TRBJ2-5	ASSQGETWQETQY
.	12	TRBV18	TRBJ2-7	ASSPLGRTYEQY
TRBD2	15	TRBV7-8	TRBJ2-2	ASSLGGSGRFAGELF
.	12	TRBV18	TRBJ2-1	ASSPETSRNEQF
TRBD2	15	TRBV9	TRBJ2-3	ASSVISASGSTDTQY
.	14	TRBV11-2	TRBJ2-3	ASSLVGQGNPDTQY
TRBD1	13	TRBV9	TRBJ2-1	ASSTRDRGFNEQF
.	14	TRBV6-5	TRBJ2-7	ASSYSISGLSYEQY
.	12	TRBV18	TRBJ2-5	ASSPPGERETQY
.	14	TRBV5-4	TRBJ2-7	ASSLSGSLSSYEQY
TRBD2	12	TRBV4-1	TRBJ2-7	ASRPTGGPGEQY
TRBD1	12	TRBV27	TRBJ1-1	ASSFRGMNTEAF
.	13	TRBV9	TRBJ2-3	ASSVVGSPTDTQY
.	12	TRBV9	TRBJ2-1	ASSVQGFGNEQF
.	11	TRBV6-5	TRBJ1-1	ASSYFGVTEAF
TRBD1	11	TRBV30	TRBJ1-1	AWGQGMNTEAF
.	12	TRBV30	TRBJ2-1	AWSVGGQVNEQF
.	9	TRBV19	TRBJ1-2	ASSISGIRY
TRBD1	14	TRBV18	TRBJ2-2	ASSPPDRANTGELF
TRBD2	15	TRBV9	TRBJ2-3	ASSSSGTTLSTDTQY
TRBD1	13	TRBV18	TRBJ2-7	ASSSTGGEAYEQY
TRBD1	13	TRBV28	TRBJ2-2	ASSPTGTGNGELF
TRBD2	14	TRBV5-1	TRBJ2-3	ASSLGLAGSTDTQY
TRBD2	12	TRBV28	TRBJ2-7	ASHQAGGVYEQY
.	12	TRBV5-1	TRBJ2-3	ASSFGQSTDTQY
TRBD2	13	TRBV7-9	TRBJ2-3	ASSLSAGETDTQY
TRBD1	12	TRBV10-3	TRBJ2-7	AISEPGQGYEQY
.	13	TRBV19	TRBJ2-1	ASSIPAGGNNEQF
.	12	TRBV19	TRBJ2-5	ASSMQGLEETQY